The present entry profiles one TCR beta chain with its context. Antigen: not known. The sample belongs to a study of OX40 agonist ivuxolimab in advanced cancers. Study in general: With ivuxolimab, an agonistic anti-OX40 (CD134) antibody, patients were treated. Patient treatment consisted of intravenous ivuxolimab administration every 2 weeks at 0.01 to 10 mg/kg. Study-wide results and caveats: With doses of 0.1 to 3.0 mg/kg, CD4+ and CD8+ blood T cells had undergone clonal expansion by week 6. The authors did not determine the antigen specificity of the expanded peripheral T cells.

The protocol was immunoSEQ multiplex PCR, while the TCRdb copy is restricted to in-frame clones and leaves out a portion. Of 100,000 to 150,000 clones in the sample, 92% were seen once. The CDR3 is 16 amino acids. Sequenced material: CD4+ or CD8+ T cells sorted from blood, taken in a trial of the OX40 agonist ivuxolimab. The origin of this receptor is an adult with an advanced solid tumor such as melanoma, head and neck, liver or kidney cancer. V is TRBV21-1 and J is TRBJ2-5; TRBD2, as called in the table, went unchecked against the DNA. The closer fit of TRBJ2-7 to the DNA end suggests the J call may be wrong. TRBV21-1 is a pseudogene locus. CDR3 amino acids: CASSKVSSGVSYEQYF. DNA of the CDR3: TGTGCCAGCAGCAAAGTTTCTAGCGGGGTCTCCTACGAGCAGTACTTC.